This T cell receptor (beta chain) was retrieved from a study of CD8 T cells in ankylosing spondylitis. This clonotype was recorded a few times. Its antigen is not known. Findings and limits, study-wide: Disease-linked clones were reportedly significantly enriched in matched ankylosing spondylitis synovial fluid. There was a TCR beta motif, made of several highly homologous variants, that appeared characteristic of ankylosing spondylitis blood. Earlier literature documents some of the motif variants in reactive arthritis synovial fluid and blood.

CDR3 length: 14 amino acids. CDR1 is MNHEY and CDR2 is SVGAGI in the germline V gene. V dropped 1 base and J dropped 5 bases, with 8 bases sitting between them. Quantitative 5'-RACE was performed with molecular barcodes, and it yielded the TCR beta libraries. TCRdb independently ran MiXCR on the 5' RACE reads; one entry per CDR3 protein. The profile shows 750,000 to 850,000 distinct CDR3 sequences, 12% of them singletons. The V call is TRBV6-5, the J call TRBJ2-2; D is unclear. What was sequenced was blood, either unsorted or a sorted T cell fraction (not recorded which). The sequence came from a male donor with ankylosing spondylitis. CDR3 residues: CASSYFYLTGELFF. In DNA form, the CDR3 reads TGTGCCAGCAGTTACTTTTATTTGACCGGGGAGCTGTTTTTT.